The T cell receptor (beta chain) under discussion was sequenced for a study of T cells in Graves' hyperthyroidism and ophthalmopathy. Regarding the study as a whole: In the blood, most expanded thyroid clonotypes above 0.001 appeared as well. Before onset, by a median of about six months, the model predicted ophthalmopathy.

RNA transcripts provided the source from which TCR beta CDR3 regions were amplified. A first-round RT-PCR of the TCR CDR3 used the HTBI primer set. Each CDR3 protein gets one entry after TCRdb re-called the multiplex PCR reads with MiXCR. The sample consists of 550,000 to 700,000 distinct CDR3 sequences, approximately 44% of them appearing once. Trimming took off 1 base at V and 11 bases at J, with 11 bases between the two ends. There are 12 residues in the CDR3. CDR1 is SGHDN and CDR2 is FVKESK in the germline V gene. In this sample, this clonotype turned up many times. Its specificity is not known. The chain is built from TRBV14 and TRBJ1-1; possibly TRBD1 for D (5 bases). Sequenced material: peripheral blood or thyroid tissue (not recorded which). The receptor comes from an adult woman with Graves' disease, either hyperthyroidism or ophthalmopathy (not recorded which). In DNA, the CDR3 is TGTGCCAGCAGCCAAGTGGGGCGCCGGGCTTTCTTT. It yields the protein CASSQVGRRAFF.